The TCR beta chain under discussion was sequenced for a study of blood T cell repertoires in COVID-19. Turning to the study itself: The origin of the acute and convalescent COVID-19 samples was the United States, Italy and Spain.

Source study methods: Amplification from reference gene primers served as the basis for estimated nucleated cell counts. Repertoires were generated with immunoSEQ multiplex PCR, while TCRdb's copy carries only in-frame clones and drops some. The V and J calls and clone size are taken from that table; D and trimming were inferred from the DNA. Altogether roughly 260,000 clones are present, more than 70% being singletons, with the ten largest covering 2% to 2.5%. The material sequenced was peripheral blood. The TCR comes from a woman in her 40s who had recovered from COVID-19.

The CDR3 sequence: CASRLYVGADTQYF. CDR3 DNA: TGTGCCAGCAGATTATATGTGGGCGCAGATACGCAGTATTTT. The chain joins TRBV6-5 to TRBJ2-3, with no clear D. With 6 bases removed from V and 4 bases from J, the gap between germline ends came to 14 bases. The CDR3 extends over 14 amino acids. Germline CDR1 is MNHEY and CDR2 is SVGAGI.